This TCR beta chain derives from a study of neurological immune-mediated disorders. Study-wide results and caveats: Across subjects, no CDR3 amino acid sequence appeared in expanded clones of more than one subject, a finding that suggested private repertoires in all groups.

The authors made cDNA by 5'RACE with 10-nucleotide random UMIs. Every sequencing run drew on 15-18 subjects and yielded over 180 million TCR-beta sequences. TCRdb reprocessed the 5' RACE reads via MiXCR and lists one record per CDR3 protein. The repertoire holds 50,000 to 55,000 distinct CDR3 sequences, with around a tenth as singletons. CDR3 length: 14 residues. The germline gives CDR1 SGHTA, CDR2 FQGNSA. The V end lost 5 bases, the J end lost 2 bases, and 9 bases lay between the germline ends. This clonotype has ten or more counts. Its antigen is not identified. The unsorted libraries originated from 2 million PBMCs that had been stored at -80 C.

What was sequenced was PBMCs. This TCR derives from a man aged 70 or older with HTLV-1-associated myelopathy (HAM/TSP). The chain employs TRBV7-2 and TRBJ2-2; D tentatively fits TRBD1 or TRBD2 (5 bases each). Written as DNA, the CDR3 is TGTGCCAGCAGCCGGGACCACAACACCGGGGAGCTGTTTTTT. Residues: CASSRDHNTGELFF.